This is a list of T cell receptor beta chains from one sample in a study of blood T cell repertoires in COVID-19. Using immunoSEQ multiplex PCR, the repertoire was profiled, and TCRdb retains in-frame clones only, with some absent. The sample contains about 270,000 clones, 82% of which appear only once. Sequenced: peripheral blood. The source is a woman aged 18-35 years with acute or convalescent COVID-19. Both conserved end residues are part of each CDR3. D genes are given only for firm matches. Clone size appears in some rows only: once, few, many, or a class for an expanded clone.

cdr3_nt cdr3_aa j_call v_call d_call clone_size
TGTGCCAGTAGTATCGGACAGGCTGGGGAGACCCAGTACTTC CASSIGQAGETQYF TRBJ2-5 TRBV19 TRBD1 -
TGTGCCAGCAGCCCGACAGGGTTCACTGAAGCTTTCTTT CASSPTGFTEAFF TRBJ1-1 TRBV6-2/TRBV6-3 TRBD1 -
TGTGCCAGCAGCTTAGCAGCCTCCTACGAGCAGTACTTC CASSLAASYEQYF TRBJ2-7 TRBV7-6 - -
TGTGCCAGCAGTGAATCGCGGTTCACAGATACGCAGTATTTT CASSESRFTDTQYF TRBJ2-3 TRBV25-1 - -
TGCGCCAGCAGCCAAGACATGGCAGGGGGTAGTCAGCCCCAGCATTTT CASSQDMAGGSQPQHF TRBJ1-5 TRBV4-1 TRBD1 -
TGCGCCAGCAGCCAAGATCGGCTAGCGGGAGGGTACGAGCAGTACTTC CASSQDRLAGGYEQYF TRBJ2-7 TRBV4-3 TRBD2 once
TGTGCCAGCAGCTTTTCCATTGGGGAGACCTACGAGCAGTACTTC CASSFSIGETYEQYF TRBJ2-7 TRBV11-2 - -
TGTGCCAGCAGCGGTCGTGGGACAGGGATACCGGGGGAGCAGTACTTC CASSGRGTGIPGEQYF TRBJ2-7 TRBV5-5 TRBD1 once
TGTGCCAGCAGCCTCGAAGACTATAGCAATCAGCCCCAGCATTTT CASSLEDYSNQPQHF TRBJ1-5 TRBV7-8 - -
TGTGCCAGCAGCCAAGAGCGCGGCAGGGGGACTGAAGCTTTCTTT CASSQERGRGTEAFF TRBJ1-1 TRBV4-2 TRBD1 -
TGCGCCAGCAGGATATTGATAGCGGGAGGGACAGATACGCAGTATTTT CASRILIAGGTDTQYF TRBJ2-3 TRBV10-1 TRBD2 -
TGTGCCAGCAGTTACCGGACAGGACTAAGAGGAGGTAATTCACCCCTCCACTTT CASSYRTGLRGGNSPLHF TRBJ1-6 TRBV6-2/TRBV6-3 TRBD1 -
TGTGCCAGCAGCTTACAGGGGGCAGACACCGGGGAGCTGTTTTTT CASSLQGADTGELFF TRBJ2-2 TRBV13 TRBD1 few
TGCGCCAGCAGCTTGGGTGGAGGGACTGAGCAGTTCTTC CASSLGGGTEQFF TRBJ2-1 TRBV5-1 - -
TGTGCCACCAGCAGAGATGAGGGGGCCTTTCTGTTTTTT CATSRDEGAFLFF TRBJ1-4 TRBV15 TRBD1 -
TGTGCCAGCAGTAAACAGGGGGCGGATGGCTACACCTTC CASSKQGADGYTF TRBJ1-2 TRBV5-4 TRBD1 few
TGTGCCAGCAGTGTTACGACAGCTCATAGCAATCAGCCCCAGCATTTT CASSVTTAHSNQPQHF TRBJ1-5 TRBV6-6 - -
TGTGCCAGCAACACCCCGAGAGGGCCTTACAATGAGCAGTTCTTC CASNTPRGPYNEQFF TRBJ2-1 TRBV28 - -
TGTGCCAGCAGTCTGGAAACGACTACGGCTAACTACGAGCAGTACTTC CASSLETTTANYEQYF TRBJ2-7 TRBV2 - -
TGTGCCAGCAGCTCAACCCCGGGACTAGCGGACTCCTACGAGCAGTACTTC CASSSTPGLADSYEQYF TRBJ2-7 TRBV7-9 TRBD2 -